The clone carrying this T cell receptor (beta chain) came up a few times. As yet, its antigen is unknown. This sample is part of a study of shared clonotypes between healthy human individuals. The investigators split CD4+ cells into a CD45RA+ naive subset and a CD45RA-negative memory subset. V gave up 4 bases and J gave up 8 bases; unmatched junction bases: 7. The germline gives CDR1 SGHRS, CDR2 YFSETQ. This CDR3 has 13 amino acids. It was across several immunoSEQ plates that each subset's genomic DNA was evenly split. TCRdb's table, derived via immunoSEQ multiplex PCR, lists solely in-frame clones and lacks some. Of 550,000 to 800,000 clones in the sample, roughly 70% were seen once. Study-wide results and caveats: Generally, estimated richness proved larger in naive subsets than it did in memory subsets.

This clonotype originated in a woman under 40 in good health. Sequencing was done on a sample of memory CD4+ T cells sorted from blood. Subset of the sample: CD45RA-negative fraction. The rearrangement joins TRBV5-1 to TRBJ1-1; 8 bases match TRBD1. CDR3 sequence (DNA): TGCGCCAGCAGCCCCACAGGGGGGAGGGAAGCTTTCTTT. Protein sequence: CASSPTGGREAFF.